The sequence of this T cell receptor (beta chain) was determined in a study of T-cell memory formation after mild COVID-19. The wider study: Largely, TCR clusters stayed within a single donor. Study-level findings and limits: Clones that shrank (day 15 to 85) were balanced CD4/CD8, whereas later expanders leaned CD4+. Contracting CD4+ clones were located mainly in CM and EM, and CD8+ clones in EMRA.

The CDR3 sequence is 14 residues long. Germline V CDR1 and CDR2: SGHVS, FNYEAQ. V lost 5 bases and J lost 1, with 9 bases in between. MiXCR was run by TCRdb on the 5' RACE reads, yielding one entry per CDR3 protein. The sample yields around 300,000 distinct CDR3 sequences, 13% seen once. This clonotype came up a few times. Its antigen is as yet unknown. Input material: PBMCs or a T cell subset sorted from them (not recorded which). This receptor was taken from a young man who had mild COVID-19 (a few samples of this study predate the infection). Cell type and time point are not known. V and J are TRBV7-6 and TRBJ2-4, with D perhaps TRBD2 (6 bases). The CDR3 protein is CASSSGGAKNIQYF. The DNA of the CDR3 is TGTGCCAGCAGCAGCGGAGGGGCCAAAAACATTCAGTACTTC.